Following are 9 T cell receptor beta chains from one sample sequenced in a study of T-cell reconstitution after alpha-beta-depleted transplantation in children. Unique molecular identifiers were used to barcode this TCRbeta library. From the PCR reads, TCRdb called clonotypes with MiXCR, one entry per CDR3 protein. The table shows some 830,000 distinct CDR3 sequences, with 16% occurring only once. This material consisted of PBMCs, mostly from graft donor cells, taken 360 days after TCRalphabeta/CD19-depleted stem cell transplant. Source of these receptors: a male patient aged 5 to 17 who had a stem cell transplant for acute lymphoblastic leukemia, so the T cells may come from the graft donor.

This clonotype was counted at least ten times. This sequence joins TRBV12-3 or TRBV12-4 and TRBJ2-5, with D unclear. The germline V and J ends were trimmed by 3 bases and 5 bases, with 7 bases remaining between them. CDR3 size: 12 residues. Written as DNA, the CDR3 is TGTGCCAGCAGTTTTTACGGCGAGACCCAGTACTTC. It translates to CASSFYGETQYF.

This clonotype was seen more than once but under ten times. The rearrangement uses TRBV7-9 and TRBJ2-2; tentatively, D is TRBD1 (5 bases). The germline CDR1 and CDR2 sequences are SEHNR and FQNEAQ (reference sequence). V lost 2 bases, J lost 4 bases, and 11 bases lay in between. The CDR3 consists of 15 residues. CDR3 DNA: TGTGCCAGCAGCTTAACCGACAGTAGCACCGGGGAGCTGTTTTTT. It encodes CASSLTDSSTGELFF. The entire variable domain, with the rest obtained from reference TRBV7-9 and TRBJ2-2, is as follows: DTGVSQNPRHKITKRGQNVTFRCDPISEHNRLYWYRQTLGQGPEFLTYFQNEAQLEKSRLLSDRFSAERPKGSFSTLEIQRTEQGDSAMYLCASSLTDSSTGELFFGEGSRLTVL.

This clonotype has just a few counts. The chain joins TRBV20-1 to TRBJ2-7; the D gene is possibly TRBD2 (5 bases). The CDR3 loop spans 13 amino acids. Germline V gene sequence: CDR1 DFQATT, CDR2 SNEGSKA (reference sequence). V lost 5 bases to trimming and J lost 3 bases, with 14 bases between them. In DNA form, the CDR3 reads TGCAGTGCTTCAGGAGGACTGGTCTACGAGCAGTACTTC. Its translation: CSASGGLVYEQYF.

This chain links TRBV15 with TRBJ2-7, with unresolved D. Germline values: CDR1 LNHNV, CDR2 YYDKDF (reference sequence). The CDR3 runs to 12 residues. V was pared by 8 bases and J by 7 bases, with 15 bases between. The chain's CDR3 is CATGSLSGEQYF. The DNA for the CDR3 is TGTGCCACCGGCTCACTTTCCGGGGAGCAGTACTTC.

The CDR3 nucleotides are TGTGCCAGCTCACCAAACCGTCAAACCCTCTCCTACGAGCAGTACTTC. The encoded protein is CASSPNRQTLSYEQYF. The rearrangement uses TRBV18 and TRBJ2-7; D is unresolved. Germline assignment: CDR1 KGHSH and CDR2 LQKENI. The CDR3 consists of 16 residues. V lost 2 bases and J 0 bases, leaving 14 bases between the germline ends. Variable domain in full (rest from reference TRBV18 and TRBJ2-7): NAGVMQNPRHLVRRRGQEARLRCSPMKGHSHVYWYRQLPEEGLKFMVYLQKENIIDESGMPKERFSAEFPKEGPSILRIQQVVRGDSAAYFCASSPNRQTLSYEQYFGPGTRLTVT.

The CDR3 spells CASSVSPGGRETQYF. DNA of the CDR3: TGTGCCAGCAGCGTTTCTCCGGGCGGGCGGGAGACCCAGTACTTC. This sequence joins TRBV9 and TRBJ2-5, with D perhaps TRBD2 (5 bases). Per germline, CDR1 SGDLS and CDR2 YYNGEE. This CDR3 has 15 amino acids. The germline V and J ends were trimmed by 2 bases and 5 bases, with 16 bases remaining between them.

J is TRBJ2-6 and V is TRBV24-1, with D tentatively TRBD2 (5 bases). CDR3 length equals 16 residues. V lost 8 bases, J lost 2 bases, and 15 bases lay in between. In germline, CDR1 is KGHDR, CDR2 SFDVKD. Here the CDR3 DNA reads TGTGCCACCAATGGACTTCAAGGAGCTGGGGCCAACGTCCTGACTTTC. Residues: CATNGLQGAGANVLTF.

This clonotype was found many times. This sequence joins TRBV4-2 and TRBJ2-7, with 9 bases lining up with TRBD2. Germline CDR1 and CDR2: LGHNA and YNFKEQ. Germline trimming cut 4 bases from V and 2 bases from J; bases unmatched to any gene: 9. There are 16 residues in the CDR3. CDR3 nucleotides: TGTGCCAGCAGCCCCTTAGCGGGAGCGAGGCCCTACGAGCAGTACTTC. Translation gives CASSPLAGARPYEQYF.

This clonotype has just a few counts. This sequence joins TRBV5-5 and TRBJ1-2; D may be TRBD1 (5 bases). Trimming stripped 4 bases from V and 8 bases from J, with 15 bases between. In germline, CDR1 is SGHKS, CDR2 YYEKEE (reference sequence). The CDR3 spans 13 residues. The CDR3 region is CASSGQGSVGYTF. CDR3 DNA: TGTGCCAGCAGCGGGCAGGGTAGCGTCGGCTACACCTTC.